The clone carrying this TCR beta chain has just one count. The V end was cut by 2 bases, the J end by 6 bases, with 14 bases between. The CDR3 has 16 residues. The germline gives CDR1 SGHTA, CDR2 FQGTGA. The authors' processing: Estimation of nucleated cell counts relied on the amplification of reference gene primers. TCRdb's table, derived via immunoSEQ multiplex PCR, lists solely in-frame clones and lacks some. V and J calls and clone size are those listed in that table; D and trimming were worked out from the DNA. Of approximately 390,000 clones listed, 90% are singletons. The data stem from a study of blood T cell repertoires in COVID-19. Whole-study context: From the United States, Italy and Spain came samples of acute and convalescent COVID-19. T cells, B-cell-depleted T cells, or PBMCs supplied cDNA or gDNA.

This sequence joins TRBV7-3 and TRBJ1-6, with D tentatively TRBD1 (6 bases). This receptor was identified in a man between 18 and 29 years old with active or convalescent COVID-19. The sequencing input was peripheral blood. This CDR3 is CASSLGGGHLNSPLHF. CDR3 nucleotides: TGTGCCAGCAGCTTAGGGGGGGGCCACCTTAATTCACCCCTCCACTTT. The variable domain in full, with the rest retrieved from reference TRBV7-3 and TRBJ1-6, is GAGVSQTPSNKVTEKGKYVELRCDPISGHTALYWYRQSLGQGPEFLIYFQGTGAADDSGLPNDRFFAVRPEGSVSTLKIQRTERGDSAVYLCASSLGGGHLNSPLHFGNGTRLTVT.